These 26 T cell receptor beta chains were all obtained from the same sample, sequenced in a study of cytomegalovirus exposure and HLA in healthy donors. Produced via immunoSEQ multiplex PCR; TCRdb's table is partial and in-frame only. The sample shows about 73,000 clones, about 95% of them seen only once. Sequencing used PBMCs. These TCRs come from a young man in good health and CMV-seronegative.

The chain links TRBV2 to TRBJ1-2, with 10 nucleotides matching TRBD1. With 5 bases clipped from V and 0 bases from J, the junction kept 21 bases outside the gene matches. CDR1 and CDR2 from the germline V gene are SNHLY and FYNNEI. CDR3 length equals 21 residues. The CDR3 protein is CASSRPGTGEGGSGANYGYTF. The CDR3 coding sequence is TGTGCCAGCAGTAGACCCGGGACAGGGGAGGGGGGAAGCGGGGCTAACTATGGCTACACCTTC.

The chain joins TRBV2 to TRBJ1-1; D might be TRBD1 (5 bases). The CDR3 runs 11 residues. In germline, CDR1 is SNHLY, CDR2 FYNNEI. The germline V and J ends were trimmed by 11 bases and 1 base, with 8 bases remaining between them. CDR3 sequence (DNA): TGTGCCCTCCAGGGGAACACTGAAGCTTTCTTT. Translated: CALQGNTEAFF.

This chain joins TRBV2 and TRBJ1-2, with D possibly being TRBD1 (6 bases). The ends were cut back, 9 bases at V and 7 bases at J, with 21 bases in the middle. This CDR3 comprises 14 residues. Germline loops: CDR1 SNHLY, CDR2 FYNNEI. CDR3 in amino acids: CASRIGQGTGGYTF. The CDR3 DNA reads TGTGCCAGTAGAATAGGTCAGGGGACGGGTGGCTACACCTTC.

The chain combines TRBV10-3 with TRBJ2-7; 7 nucleotides align to TRBD2. The ends lost 3 bases at V and 0 bases at J; junction bases unmatched: 14. CDR3 length: 18 amino acids. Germline CDR1 ENHRY, CDR2 SYGVKD. The DNA for the CDR3 is TGTGCCATCAGTGACCCGGGAGGATACGATGGAAGCTCCTACGAGCAGTACTTC. Its protein product is CAISDPGGYDGSSYEQYF.

V is TRBV2 and J is TRBJ1-2; the D is unclear. This CDR3 contains 16 residues. CDR1 SNHLY and CDR2 FYNNEI come from the germline V gene. V lost 3 bases and J 5 bases, leaving 19 bases between the germline ends. CDR3 in DNA: TGTGCCAGCAGTGAGTCCGGGCGGGCAGTCGGGTATGGCTACACCTTC. Translated: CASSESGRAVGYGYTF.

The V gene is TRBV19, the J gene TRBJ1-5, with 9 nucleotides matching TRBD1. The CDR3 extends over 16 amino acids. Germline assignment: CDR1 LNHDA and CDR2 SQIVND (reference sequence). With V trimmed by 7 bases and J by 6 bases, 13 bases remained unmatched. CDR3 coding DNA: TGTGCCAGTACTCTTCAGGACAGGGGTGTATCTCAGCCCCAGCATTTT. It yields the protein CASTLQDRGVSQPQHF.

The genes are TRBV5-1 and TRBJ1-1, with D unclear. Deletions cut 5 bases from V and 5 bases from J, with 16 bases between. This CDR3 spans 14 amino acids. The V gene's germline CDR1 is SGHRS and CDR2 YFSETQ. CDR3 residues: CASRGGVMRTEAFF. The CDR3 region has the DNA TGCGCCAGCAGAGGCGGGGTAATGAGGACTGAAGCTTTCTTT.

This chain connects TRBV30 to TRBJ2-7; a possible D gene is TRBD2 (5 bases). This CDR3 is 13 amino acids long. Germline CDR1 and CDR2: GTSNPN and SVGIG (reference sequence). The V end was cut by 2 bases, the J end by 3 bases, with 11 bases between. In DNA form, the CDR3 reads TGTGCCTGGAGTAGGGAGAAACACTACGAGCAGTACTTC. Amino acid sequence: CAWSREKHYEQYF.

This chain links TRBV4-1 with TRBJ1-6, with D perhaps TRBD1 (5 bases). Trimming stripped 0 bases from V and 10 bases from J, with 10 bases between. The germline CDR1 and CDR2 sequences are MGHRA and YSYEKL. This CDR3 comprises 14 residues. The CDR3 DNA reads TGCGCCAGCAGCCAAGATTTTACAGGATCACCCCTCCACTTT. Its translation: CASSQDFTGSPLHF.

This chain links TRBV21-1 with TRBJ1-1; the table's D gene call, TRBD1, was not cross checked with the DNA. TRBV21-1 is a listed pseudogene. The CDR3 has 16 amino acids. CDR3 DNA: TGTGCCAGCAGCAAAAGACAGCGACCATTGAACACTGAAGCTTTCTTT. Encoded protein: CASSKRQRPLNTEAFF.

The V call is TRBV5-1, the J call TRBJ2-3, with TRBD1 matching over 7 bases. Germline lookup yields CDR1 SGHRS and CDR2 YFSETQ. Germline trimming cut 2 bases from V and 3 bases from J; bases unmatched to any gene: 9. CDR3 length equals 16 residues. CDR3 region: CASSFTSTGKTDTQYF. In DNA form, the CDR3 reads TGCGCCAGCAGCTTCACCTCGACAGGGAAGACAGATACGCAGTATTTT.

Only one count was recorded for this clone. The gene calls are TRBV7-8 and TRBJ1-5; 8 nucleotides line up with TRBD1. Germline V CDR1 and CDR2: SGHVS, FQNEAQ. Trimming removed 2 bases from V and 1 base from J; junction bases left unmatched: 1. CDR3 length: 15 residues. The CDR3 is CASSLQGASNQPQHF. Written as DNA, the CDR3 is TGTGCCAGCAGCTTACAGGGGGCGAGCAATCAGCCCCAGCATTTT.

The chain uses TRBV19 and TRBJ1-1; the match to TRBD1 covers 9 bases. CDR3 length: 17 amino acids. From germline, CDR1 is LNHDA and CDR2 SQIVND (reference sequence). With V trimmed by 2 bases and J by 6 bases, 13 bases remained unmatched. The CDR3 DNA is TGTGCCAGTAGTATACTCGTGACAGGGGGATCAACGGCTGAAGCTTTCTTT. Encoded protein: CASSILVTGGSTAEAFF.

A remark on this clone: This CDR3 is also generated by other DNA sequences in the sample. The rearrangement links TRBV19 to TRBJ1-1, with TRBD1 as a possible D gene (5 bases). CDR1 LNHDA and CDR2 SQIVND come from the germline V gene (reference sequence). CDR3 length: 14 residues. With 3 bases removed from V and 2 bases from J, the gap between germline ends came to 10 bases. CDR3 DNA sequence: TGTGCCAGTAGTATCGGGGGGAGAAACACTGAAGCTTTCTTT. This encodes CASSIGGRNTEAFF.

V gene TRBV6-5 combines with J gene TRBJ2-2, with 7 bases aligning to TRBD2. Germline V gene lookup returns CDR1 MNHEY and CDR2 SVGAGI. The CDR3 is made up of 15 amino acids. Trimming took 6 bases from V and 0 from J; bases not matched to a gene: 4. The CDR3 DNA follows: TGTGCCAGCAGCCTCGGGGGGTCGAACACCGGGGAGCTGTTTTTT. This sequence encodes CASSLGGSNTGELFF.

This chain uses TRBV5-4 with TRBJ2-7, with 9 nucleotides matching TRBD1. The CDR3 runs to 15 residues. Germline lookup yields CDR1 SGHNT and CDR2 YYREEE (reference sequence). V was clipped by 4 bases and J by 2 bases; unmatched bases: 7. CDR3 nucleotide sequence: TGTGCCAGCAGCGCGAGGGGACAGGGAGCCTACGAGCAGTACTTC. It specifies CASSARGQGAYEQYF.

The chain uses TRBV27 and TRBJ1-2, with 7 bases aligning to TRBD1. V dropped 7 bases and J dropped 8; count of bases not matched to a gene: 10. The germline V gene has CDR1 MNHEY and CDR2 SMNVEV (reference sequence). This CDR3 comprises 13 residues. CDR3 amino acids: CASTPGTDAGYTF. For the CDR3, the DNA is TGTGCCAGCACCCCTGGGACAGATGCGGGCTACACCTTC.

This clone occurred once. The CDR3 loop is CASNPLGTALGYTF. CDR3 nucleotide sequence: TGTGCCAGTAATCCCCTCGGGACAGCGCTGGGCTACACCTTC. This chain joins TRBV19 and TRBJ1-2; 7 bases align to TRBD1. Germline V lookup: CDR1 LNHDA, CDR2 SQIVND (reference sequence). V dropped 7 bases and J dropped 8; count of bases not matched to a gene: 13. CDR3 length: 14 amino acids.

The chain couples TRBV11-2 to TRBJ1-2, with TRBD1 matching 7 bases. CDR1 is SGHAT and CDR2 is FQNNGV in the germline V gene. V was pared by 5 bases and J by 3 bases, with 9 bases of the junction left unmatched. The length of the CDR3 is 15 residues. The CDR3 spells CASSRPRDSYYGYTF. CDR3 sequence (DNA): TGTGCCAGCAGCCGACCGAGGGACAGCTACTATGGCTACACCTTC.

This chain joins TRBV28 and TRBJ1-4; D gene uncertain. CDR3 size: 13 residues. The germline gives CDR1 MDHEN, CDR2 SYDVKM. V gave up 8 bases and J gave up 6 bases, with 13 bases separating them. CDR3 residues: CASLDSPDEKLFF. Written as DNA, the CDR3 is TGTGCCAGCCTGGACTCCCCGGATGAAAAACTGTTTTTT. The whole variable domain, remainder taken from reference TRBV28 and TRBJ1-4, is DVKVTQSSRYLVKRTGEKVFLECVQDMDHENMFWYRQDPGLGLRLIYFSYDVKMKEKGDIPEGYSVSREKKERFSLILESASTNQTSMYLCASLDSPDEKLFFGSGTQLSVL.

This clone was seen once. The V gene is TRBV10-3, the J gene TRBJ1-5; D uncertain. The V and J ends lost 7 bases and 0 bases respectively, with 13 bases between them. CDR1 and CDR2 (germline): ENHRY, SYGVKD. This CDR3 has 15 amino acids. In DNA form, the CDR3 reads TGTGCCATCAAGGATAGCGGCGGTAGCAATCAGCCCCAGCATTTT. Translated: CAIKDSGGSNQPQHF.

The chain recombines TRBV4-3 with TRBJ2-1; tentative D call: TRBD2 (6 bases). Germline V CDR1 and CDR2: LGHNA, YSLEER. The V and J ends lost 3 bases and 4 bases respectively, with 7 bases between them. This CDR3 contains 13 residues. The CDR3 region is CASSQGLYNEQFF. CDR3 DNA sequence: TGCGCCAGCAGCCAGGGACTTTACAATGAGCAGTTCTTC.

The chain carries TRBV25-1 and TRBJ2-1; the D gene is possibly TRBD2 (5 bases). The CDR3 totals 13 residues. Trimming shortened V by 5 bases and J by 10 bases, and 15 bases separated the two germline ends. Per the germline V gene, CDR1 is MGHDK and CDR2 is SYGVNS. For the CDR3, the DNA is TGTGCCAGCAGTCTCACGGACTCCAAAGAGCAGTTCTTC. It specifies CASSLTDSKEQFF. Full variable domain (rest looked up from reference TRBV25-1 and TRBJ2-1): EADIYQTPRYLVIGTGKKITLECSQTMGHDKMYWYQQDPGMELHLIHYSYGVNSTEKGDLSSESTVSRIRTEHFPLTLESARPSHTSQYLCASSLTDSKEQFFGPGTRLTVL.

This chain joins TRBV6-5 and TRBJ2-7; TRBD2 might be the D (6 bases). The germline CDR1 and CDR2 sequences are MNHEY and SVGAGI. V was shortened by 5 bases and J by 1 base, with 12 bases between the two germline ends. The CDR3 totals 14 residues. The CDR3 loop is CASSRSGSSYEQYF. The DNA of the CDR3 is TGTGCCAGCAGTCGGAGCGGGTCATCCTACGAGCAGTACTTC.

The chain has TRBV6-6 and TRBJ1-3, with TRBD1 as a possible D gene (6 bases). CDR1 MNHNY and CDR2 SVGAGI come from the germline V gene (reference sequence). V was clipped by 6 bases and J by 0 bases, with 12 bases between them. This CDR3 has 15 residues. Here the CDR3 DNA reads TGTGCCAGCAGAGGACAGACCCACTCTGGAAACACCATATATTTT. Translating gives CASRGQTHSGNTIYF.

The V and J genes are TRBV21-1 and TRBJ1-2. TRBV21-1 is a pseudogene segment. The CDR3 is 15 amino acids. The DNA of the CDR3 is TGTGCCAGCAGGAGGGCGGCAGAAAAAAACTATGGCTACACCTTC. Its translation: CASRRAAEKNYGYTF.